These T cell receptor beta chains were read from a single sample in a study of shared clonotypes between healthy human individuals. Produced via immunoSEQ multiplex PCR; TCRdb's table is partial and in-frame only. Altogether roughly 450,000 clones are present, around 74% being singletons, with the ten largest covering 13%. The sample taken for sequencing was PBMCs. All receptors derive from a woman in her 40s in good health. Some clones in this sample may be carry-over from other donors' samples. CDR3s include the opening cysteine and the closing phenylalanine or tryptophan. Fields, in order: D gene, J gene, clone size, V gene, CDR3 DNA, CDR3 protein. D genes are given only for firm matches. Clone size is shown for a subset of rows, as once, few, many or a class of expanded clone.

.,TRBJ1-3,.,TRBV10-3,TGTGCCATCAGTGAGTCCGGAAACACCATATATTTT,CAISESGNTIYF
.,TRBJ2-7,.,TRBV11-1,TGTGCCAGCAGCTTAAGGGTTCGGGACGAGCAGTACTTC,CASSLRVRDEQYF
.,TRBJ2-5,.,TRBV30,TGTGCCTGGAGTACAGGCCAAGAGACCCAGTACTTC,CAWSTGQETQYF
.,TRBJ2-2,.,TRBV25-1,TGTGCCAGCAGTCGCTTGCGAGGTGGGAACACCGGGGAGCTGTTTTTT,CASSRLRGGNTGELFF
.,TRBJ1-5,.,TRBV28,TGTGCCAGCAGTCTCACCAATCAGCCCCAGCATTTT,CASSLTNQPQHF
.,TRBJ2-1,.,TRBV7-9,TGTGCCAGCAGCTTAACGGGGAGTTACAATGAGCAGTTCTTC,CASSLTGSYNEQFF
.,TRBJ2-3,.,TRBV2,TGTGCCAGCAGTGAAGGGCGGGGCACAGATACGCAGTATTTT,CASSEGRGTDTQYF
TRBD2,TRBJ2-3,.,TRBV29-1,TGCAGCGTTGAAGGTGGACTAGCGGGAGGGCGATTAATAGATACGCAGTATTTT,CSVEGGLAGGRLIDTQYF
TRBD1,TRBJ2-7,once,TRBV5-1,TGCGCCAGCAGCGCGGGACAGGAGGTCTACGAGCAGTACTTC,CASSAGQEVYEQYF
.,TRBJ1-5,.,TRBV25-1,TGTGCCAGCAGTGAGGGGGTACAGCCCCAGCATTTT,CASSEGVQPQHF
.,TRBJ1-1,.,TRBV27,TGTGCCAGCAGTTCCTCACGGGGGGGGCGGACTGAAGCTTTCTTT,CASSSSRGGRTEAFF
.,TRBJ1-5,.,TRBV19,TGTGCCAGTAGTACCCCCTTACCGGATCAGCCCCAGCATTTT,CASSTPLPDQPQHF
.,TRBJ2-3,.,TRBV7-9,TGTGCCAGCAGCTTGGGTCTAGCTATCAGGCTTGGCTCAGATACGCAGTATTTT,CASSLGLAIRLGSDTQYF
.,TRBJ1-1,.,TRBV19,TGTGCCAGTAGTCGGCTGAGGGACACTGAAGCTTTCTTT,CASSRLRDTEAFF
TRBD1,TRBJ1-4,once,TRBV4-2,TGTGCCAGCAGCCAAGAGGCGCAAGCGGGACAGGCAACTAATGAAAAACTGTTTTTT,CASSQEAQAGQATNEKLFF
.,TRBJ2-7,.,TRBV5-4,TGTGCCAGCAGCTGGGAAAGGGCGTACGAGCAGTACTTC,CASSWERAYEQYF
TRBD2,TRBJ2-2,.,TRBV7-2,TGTGCCAGCAGCCCGACTAGCGTGGTCACCGGGGAGCTGTTTTTT,CASSPTSVVTGELFF
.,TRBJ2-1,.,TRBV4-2,TGTGCCAGCAGCCAAGATCACTGGAGCTCCTACAATGAGCAGTTCTTC,CASSQDHWSSYNEQFF
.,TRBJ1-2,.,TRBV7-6,TGTGCCAGCAGCTCGCGAACTAACTATGGCTACACCTTC,CASSSRTNYGYTF
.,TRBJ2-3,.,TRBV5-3,TGTGCCAGAAGCTCGACTAATTATCGGGCAGATACGCAGTATTTT,CARSSTNYRADTQYF
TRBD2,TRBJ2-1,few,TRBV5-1,TGCGCCAGCAGCTTGCTAGCGGGAAGTTACAATGAGCAGTTCTTC,CASSLLAGSYNEQFF
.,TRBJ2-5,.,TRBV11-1,TGTGCCAGCAGCTCAGCGGCCCGAAGGTTCCAAGAGACCCAGTACTTC,CASSSAARRFQETQYF
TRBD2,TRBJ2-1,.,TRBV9,TGTGCCAGCAGCGTAGATTGGTTAGCGGGAGTCAATGAGCAGTTCTTC,CASSVDWLAGVNEQFF